The 8 T cell receptor beta chains reported below all come from one sample, sequenced in a study of T-cell reconstitution after alpha-beta-depleted transplantation in children (dated by TCRdb to the mid-2010s). The library was built by means of PCR. The reads were generated on an Illumina HiSeq 2500. TCR libraries were prepared with molecular barcoding, using unique molecular identifiers to normalize TCRbeta repertoire quantification. TCRdb passed the public sequencing reads through fastp at Q25 and MiXCR, retaining productive beta sequences. Merged by CDR3 protein, the rows form single entries marked with the most common genes and DNA. In this sample the table shows about 150,000 distinct CDR3 sequences, 11% of which occur a single time. The leading ten clones occupy roughly 13% of the sample. Reading the label with the study, this specimen's treatment or condition is: allogeneic hematopoietic cell transplantation with graft depleted of TCRalphabeta T cells and CD19 B cells.

The input for sequencing was PBMCs, taken before TCRalphabeta/CD19-depleted stem cell transplant. These receptors were taken from a boy younger than 10 with acute myeloid leukemia, due to receive a stem cell transplant.

Concerning this clonotype itself: Compared with germline, one end of the junction differs, possibly owing to a read error. CDR3 DNA sequence: TGTGCCAGCAATTTATTTGGGACAGGGTTATATGGCGACACCTTC. It codes for CASNLFGTGLYGDTF. The chain recombines TRBV28 with TRBJ1-2; 9 positions agree with TRBD1. Germline V gives CDR1 MDHEN, CDR2 SYDVKM. This CDR3 spans 15 amino acids.

In its sample, this clonotype was seen many times. The V call is TRBV7-2, the J call TRBJ2-1, with 14 bases lining up with TRBD2. This CDR3 contains 16 residues. Germline V CDR1 and CDR2: SGHTA, FQGNSA. V gave up 0 bases and J gave up 7 bases; unmatched junction bases: 2. CDR3 sequence: CASSLATSGGANEQFF. The CDR3 coding sequence is TGTGCCAGCAGCTTAGCGACTAGCGGGGGGGCAAATGAGCAGTTCTTC.

This clonotype appeared many times. The chain combines TRBV4-1 with TRBJ1-5; D gene ambiguous. The ends were cut back, 3 bases at V and 3 bases at J, with 12 bases in the middle. Germline V gene sequence: CDR1 MGHRA, CDR2 YSYEKL. The CDR3 runs to 15 residues. Here the CDR3 reads CASSHGDPFNQPQHF. The CDR3 bases are TGCGCCAGCAGCCATGGAGATCCCTTCAATCAGCCCCAGCATTTT.

The chain uses TRBV14 and TRBJ2-7, with D perhaps matching TRBD2 (5 bases). This CDR3 has 17 amino acids. Trimming shortened V by 3 bases and J by 1 base, and 19 bases separated the two germline ends. CDR1 is SGHDN, CDR2 FVKESK, per germline. The CDR3 DNA reads TGTGCCAGCAGCCATTCGGGGAACATTGAAAAATCCTACGAGCAGTACTTC. Encoded protein: CASSHSGNIEKSYEQYF.

This clonotype was detected a few times. J is TRBJ1-4 and V is TRBV20-1; no firm D call. V lost 3 bases to trimming and J lost 5 bases, with 19 bases between them. Germline CDR1 DFQATT, CDR2 SNEGSKA (reference sequence). This CDR3 spans 16 amino acids. As DNA, the CDR3 is TGCAGTGCTAGGGATACCTACAGCATTGACAATGAAAAACTGTTTTTT. Translation: CSARDTYSIDNEKLFF.

The sample holds many counts of this clonotype. J is TRBJ2-7 and V is TRBV29-1; weak D call: TRBD2 (6 bases). Germline CDR1 reads SQVTM; CDR2 reads ANQGSEA. This CDR3 is built from 14 residues. Trimming took 1 base from V and 2 from J, leaving 12 bases between them. The CDR3 nucleotides read TGCAGCGTTGAAGGTCCGGGAGTTACCTACGAGCAGTACTTC. Translated, it gives CSVEGPGVTYEQYF.

This clonotype was counted at least ten times. CDR3: CASSLVQGSTDTQYF. The CDR3 DNA reads as TGCGCCAGCAGCTTGGTACAGGGTAGCACAGATACGCAGTATTTT. V gene TRBV5-1 combines with J gene TRBJ2-3, with D perhaps TRBD1 (6 bases). This CDR3 comprises 15 residues. Germline CDR1 and CDR2: SGHRS and YFSETQ. Trimming removed 0 bases at V and 0 bases at J, with 8 bases between.

The sample holds many counts of this clonotype. This chain connects TRBV3-1 to TRBJ1-1, with TRBD1 as a possible D gene (5 bases). Trimming took 1 base from V and 6 from J, leaving 12 bases between them. The CDR3 consists of 14 residues. CDR1 is LGHDT, CDR2 YNNKEL, per germline (reference sequence). The CDR3 coding sequence is TGTGCCAGCAGCCAAGCTAGCCAAGGGGCTGAAGCTTTCTTT. This encodes CASSQASQGAEAFF.